These 25 T cell receptor beta chains were all obtained from the same sample, sequenced in a study of T cell repertoires in cytomegalovirus infection. TCRdb used MiXCR to reprocess the reads, holding one entry per CDR3 protein. In the table there are around 630,000 distinct CDR3 sequences, roughly a quarter of which are singletons. The sequenced sample consisted of CD8+ T cells from PBMCs. The receptors originated from a human donor in good health (CMV status not recorded). Some clones in this sample may be carry-over from other donors' samples.

To note about this clonotype: A much larger clone lies one base from this, so it may be a read error. The chain links TRBV7-8 to TRBJ2-3; D uncertain. This CDR3 spans 12 amino acids. CDR1 SGHVS and CDR2 FQNEAQ come from the germline V gene. Trimming took 7 bases from V and 0 from J, leaving 5 bases between them. The CDR3 DNA is TGTGCCAGCACCCCTAGCACAGATACGCAGTATTTT. This gives the protein CASTPSTDTQYF.

This clonotype was detected ten times or more. V is TRBV7-4 and J is TRBJ2-1; D ambiguous. Germline V CDR1 and CDR2: SGHVT, SQSDAQ. V gave up 4 bases and J gave up 8 bases, with 12 bases separating them. The CDR3 loop spans 13 amino acids. The CDR3 bases are TGTGCCAGCAGCTCGCCGTTTTTCCATGAGCAGTTCTTC. Its translation is CASSSPFFHEQFF.

This clonotype was detected a few times. The V call is TRBV5-4, the J call TRBJ2-5; D remains unclear. Germline values: CDR1 SGHNT, CDR2 YYREEE (reference sequence). With 0 bases removed from V and 3 bases from J, the gap between germline ends came to 6 bases. The CDR3 contains 13 residues. Written as DNA, the CDR3 is TGTGCCAGCAGCTTGGTTTCCGAAGAGACCCAGTACTTC. The encoded protein is CASSLVSEETQYF.

V is TRBV6-2 or TRBV6-3 and J is TRBJ2-5; tentatively, D is TRBD2 (7 bases). Trimming took off 7 bases at V and 0 bases at J, with 21 bases between the two ends. The CDR3 sequence is 17 residues long. Germline V gene data show CDR1 as MNHEY and CDR2 as SVGEGT. CDR3 protein: CASNSAGATYYQETQYF. In DNA form, the CDR3 reads TGTGCCAGCAATAGCGCGGGGGCCACCTACTACCAAGAGACCCAGTACTTC.

This clonotype was counted a few times. This chain uses TRBV12-3 or TRBV12-4 with TRBJ2-7; D may be TRBD2 (5 bases). The CDR3 is 13 residues long. The CDR3 loop is CASSLARRGEQYV. The CDR3 DNA is TGTGCCAGCAGTCTAGCCCGCCGCGGGGAGCAGTACGTC.

The chain uses TRBV25-1 and TRBJ1-2; D is unresolved. The CDR3 is made up of 17 amino acids. Germline V gene lookup returns CDR1 MGHDK and CDR2 SYGVNS. The V gene lost 0 bases and the J gene lost 7 bases, with 21 bases spanning the gap. CDR3 sequence (DNA): TGTGCCAGCAGTGAATATCGCTCTCAAGGAGCCCATATTGGCTACACCTTC. It encodes CASSEYRSQGAHIGYTF.

CDR3 DNA sequence: TGTGCCAGCAGCTTGGATCCCAGGGGGCCCACTGAAGCTTTCTTT. Encoded protein: CASSLDPRGPTEAFF. The chain links TRBV5-6 to TRBJ1-1; 8 bases agree with TRBD1. The CDR3 is 15 amino acids. The germline V gene encodes CDR1 SGHDT and CDR2 YYEEEE. The J segment lost 4 bases and the V segment lost 0 bases, leaving 5 bases of the junction unmatched. The variable domain in full, with the rest retrieved from reference TRBV5-6 and TRBJ1-1, is DAGVTQSPTHLIKTRGQQVTLRCSPKSGHDTVSWYQQALGQGPQFIFQYYEEEERQRGNFPDRFSGHQFPNYSSELNVNALLLGDSALYLCASSLDPRGPTEAFFGQGTRLTVV.

This clonotype has a handful of counts. V usage is TRBV28 and J usage is TRBJ1-3, with D possibly TRBD1 on 6 matching bases. This CDR3 region has 14 residues. Germline lookup yields CDR1 MDHEN and CDR2 SYDVKM. Trimming left V 5 bases short and J 1 base short, with 9 bases between. The CDR3 protein is CASSHRVSGNTIYF. CDR3 DNA: TGTGCCAGCAGTCACAGGGTTTCTGGAAACACCATATATTTT. The complete variable domain, with remaining parts taken from reference TRBV28 and TRBJ1-3, reads DVKVTQSSRYLVKRTGEKVFLECVQDMDHENMFWYRQDPGLGLRLIYFSYDVKMKEKGDIPEGYSVSREKKERFSLILESASTNQTSMYLCASSHRVSGNTIYFGEGSWLTVV.

This clonotype occurred a few times. The chain links TRBV28 to TRBJ1-2; possibly TRBD1 for D (5 bases). The germline gives CDR1 MDHEN, CDR2 SYDVKM. With 7 bases removed from V and 2 bases from J, the gap between germline ends came to 17 bases. This CDR3 comprises 15 residues. The CDR3: CASILGDSRNYGYTF. The CDR3 DNA reads as TGTGCCAGCATCTTAGGAGACAGTCGAAACTATGGCTACACCTTC.

J is TRBJ2-3 and V is TRBV2, with D possibly TRBD2 on 6 matching bases. CDR1 and CDR2 (germline): SNHLY, FYNNEI. Trimming cost V 3 bases and J 6 bases, with 19 bases left between them. The CDR3 sequence is 16 residues long. CDR3 DNA sequence: TGTGCCAGCAGTGAGGGTAGCGGCTGGATTCCGGATACGCAGTATTTT. Its protein product is CASSEGSGWIPDTQYF.

V and J are TRBV29-1 and TRBJ2-7; D uncertain. The V end lost 7 bases, the J end lost 5 bases, and 15 bases lay between the germline ends. CDR1 and CDR2 (germline): SQVTM, ANQGSEA. CDR3 length: 12 amino acids. The CDR3 DNA is TGCAGCGCTCAGCGCCCGCGGAACGAGCAGTACGTC. The encoded protein is CSAQRPRNEQYV.

This clonotype was counted a few times. V gene TRBV7-8 combines with J gene TRBJ1-3; D unclear. CDR1 SGHVS and CDR2 FQNEAQ come from the germline V gene. The CDR3 has 12 amino acids. V lost 5 bases and J lost 6, with 8 bases in between. The CDR3, as DNA: TGTGCCAGCAGCCCCTATCCAAACACCATATATTTT. Amino acids: CASSPYPNTIYF.

This clonotype has a handful of counts. This chain links TRBV12-3 or TRBV12-4 with TRBJ2-1; maybe TRBD1 (5 bases). The length of the CDR3 is 14 residues. Deletions cut 1 base from V and 5 bases from J, with 9 bases between. The CDR3 DNA follows: TGTGCCAGCAGTTTAGAGGGGAAGCACAATGAGCAGTTCTTC. Amino acid sequence: CASSLEGKHNEQFF.

A few counts support this clonotype. The rearrangement joins TRBV20-1 to TRBJ1-4; D not certain. V lost 6 bases, J lost 3 bases, and 17 bases lay in between. CDR1 DFQATT and CDR2 SNEGSKA come from the germline V gene (reference sequence). This CDR3 region has 15 residues. In nucleotides, the CDR3 is TGCAGTGCCCGACCGAACCGGGAGGCTAATGAAAAACTGTTTTTT. Amino acids: CSARPNREANEKLFF.

The V and J genes are TRBV29-1 and TRBJ2-2; 7 bases map to TRBD1. This CDR3 has 13 amino acids. The V segment lost 7 bases and the J segment 9 bases; nucleotides outside the gene matches: 11. Per germline, CDR1 SQVTM and CDR2 ANQGSEA. This chain's CDR3 is CSATGLIGRELFF. The CDR3 DNA is TGCAGCGCGACAGGGCTAATTGGACGGGAGCTGTTTTTT.

This clonotype was recorded a few times. This sequence joins TRBV25-1 and TRBJ2-1; D is undetermined. V was cut by 0 bases and J by 0 bases, with 12 bases left in between. Germline CDR1 is MGHDK and CDR2 is SYGVNS. This CDR3 region has 17 residues. For the CDR3, the DNA is TGTGCCAGCAGTGAATACGAACAGAGCCTCTCCTACAATGAGCAGTTCTTC. It specifies CASSEYEQSLSYNEQFF.

This clonotype came up a few times. This sequence joins TRBV10-3 and TRBJ2-5; D remains ambiguous. This CDR3 is built from 13 residues. Trimming stripped 4 bases from V and 0 bases from J, with 6 bases between. Germline values: CDR1 ENHRY, CDR2 SYGVKD. CDR3: CAISGKYQETQYF. In nucleotides, the CDR3 is TGTGCCATCAGTGGGAAGTACCAAGAGACCCAGTACTTC.

The chain combines TRBV14 with TRBJ2-7; D possibly corresponds to TRBD1 (6 bases). The germline CDR1 and CDR2 sequences are SGHDN and FVKESK. V lost 1 base and J lost 0, with 10 bases in between. The CDR3 spans 15 residues. The DNA for the CDR3 is TGTGCCAGCAGCCAAGGCAGGGGCGGCTCCTACGAGCAGTACTTC. This gives the protein CASSQGRGGSYEQYF.

This clonotype occurred many times. This chain links TRBV7-9 with TRBJ1-2; D is unclear. Trimming pared 1 base from V and 4 bases from J, leaving 7 bases between. CDR1 and CDR2 from the germline V gene are SEHNR and FQNEAQ (reference sequence). The CDR3 has 13 amino acids. CDR3 coding DNA: TGTGCCAGCAGCTTAGTACAGTTCTATGGCTACACCTTC. It is translated as CASSLVQFYGYTF.

The chain is built from TRBV6-2 or TRBV6-3 and TRBJ2-2; either TRBD1 or TRBD2 may supply D (5 bases each). The V gene lost 7 bases and the J gene lost 1 base, with 16 bases spanning the gap. The germline CDR1 and CDR2 sequences are MNHEY and SVGEGT. This CDR3 has 16 residues. CDR3 loop: CASTPGPPGNTGELFF. The DNA of the CDR3 is TGTGCCAGCACCCCGGGGCCTCCAGGGAACACCGGGGAGCTGTTTTTT.

This clonotype showed up just a few times. The chain joins TRBV12-3 or TRBV12-4 to TRBJ2-2; D gene unclear. The V end lost 4 bases, the J end lost 3 bases, and 12 bases lay between the germline ends. There are 15 residues in the CDR3. Written as DNA, the CDR3 is TGTGCCAGCAGTTCCGCAGTTGCGTACACCGGGGAGCTGTTTTTT. Protein product: CASSSAVAYTGELFF.

At least ten counts were recorded for this clonotype. The chain is built from TRBV10-3 and TRBJ2-1, with 7 bases aligning to TRBD1. J gave up 8 bases and V 1 base, and 8 bases lay outside the gene matches. Germline V lookup: CDR1 ENHRY, CDR2 SYGVKD. This CDR3 is built from 15 residues. In DNA, the CDR3 is TGTGCCATCAGTGAGTTTAGGGGGCGCATGGATGAGCAGTTCTTC. Encoded protein: CAISEFRGRMDEQFF.

V and J are TRBV19 and TRBJ1-4; no firm D call. The CDR3 is 12 residues long. V lost 10 bases and J 3 bases, leaving 9 bases between the germline ends. CDR1 is LNHDA and CDR2 is SQIVND in the germline V gene (reference sequence). The CDR3 DNA is TGTGCCACCCGGGATTCTAATGAAAAACTGTTTTTT. The encoded protein is CATRDSNEKLFF.

This clonotype came up a few times. This chain uses TRBV29-1 with TRBJ1-2; D uncertain. V dropped 3 bases and J dropped 4 bases, with 12 bases sitting between them. This CDR3 comprises 13 residues. Germline V gene sequence: CDR1 SQVTM, CDR2 ANQGSEA. CDR3 region: CSVESVRSYGYTF. CDR3 coding DNA: TGCAGCGTTGAGTCCGTGCGGAGCTATGGCTACACCTTC.

The V call is TRBV20-1, the J call TRBJ1-6, with D unclear. This CDR3 spans 16 amino acids. Trimming shortened V by 0 bases and J by 0 bases, and 9 bases separated the two germline ends. Germline assignment: CDR1 DFQATT and CDR2 SNEGSKA (reference sequence). The CDR3 spells CSARDHLSSYNSPLHF. The CDR3 DNA is TGCAGTGCTAGAGATCACTTAAGCTCCTATAATTCACCCCTCCACTTT.